A selection of T cell receptor beta chains follows, all from one sample in a study of cytomegalovirus exposure and HLA in healthy donors. Repertoires were generated with immunoSEQ multiplex PCR, while TCRdb's copy carries only in-frame clones and drops some. Altogether some 87,000 clones are present, over 70% being singletons, with the ten largest covering less than 9.5%. The source material was PBMCs. Receptor source: a man aged 45 to 65 in good health and CMV-seropositive. Each CDR3 is given with its conserved first and last residue. The D gene is left open where the match is weak. Clone sizes are given selectively: once, few, many, or a class where the clone is expanded.

>TRBV29-1|.|.|TRBJ1-1
CSVGRGTEAFF
TGCAGCGTTGGGAGGGGCACTGAAGCTTTCTTT
>TRBV6-1|TRBD1|.|TRBJ1-5
CASSPPGQNNQPQHF
TGTGCCAGCAGTCCTCCGGGACAGAACAATCAGCCCCAGCATTTT
>TRBV27|TRBD1|.|TRBJ2-3
CASSLSRQGSGDTQYF
TGTGCCAGCAGTTTATCTAGACAGGGGTCCGGCGATACGCAGTATTTT
>TRBV10-3|.|.|TRBJ1-5
CAIRRDSNQPQHF
TGTGCCATCAGGAGGGATAGCAATCAGCCCCAGCATTTT
>TRBV7-3|.|.|TRBJ1-1
CASSLSSEAFF
TGTGCCAGCAGCTTAAGCAGTGAAGCTTTCTTT
>TRBV10-2|.|few|TRBJ1-1
CASSGTKNTEAFF
TGCGCCAGCAGTGGGACAAAGAACACTGAAGCTTTCTTT
>TRBV25-1|TRBD2|.|TRBJ2-5
CASSLPLGGEETQYF
TGTGCCAGCAGTCTCCCCCTGGGGGGGGAAGAGACCCAGTACTTC
>TRBV11-3|TRBD1|.|TRBJ2-7
CASSLVQGAEQYF
TGTGCCAGCAGCTTAGTACAGGGGGCCGAGCAGTACTTC
>TRBV10-3|TRBD2|.|TRBJ2-1
CATLPGGKQNEQFF
TGTGCCACCCTCCCCGGGGGGAAACAAAATGAGCAGTTCTTC
>TRBV28|TRBD1|.|TRBJ1-5
CASSTGQRSNQPQHF
TGTGCCAGCAGTACGGGACAGCGAAGCAATCAGCCCCAGCATTTT
>TRBV9|.|.|TRBJ2-5
CARPGGSQKQETQYF
TGTGCCAGACCCGGGGGATCACAGAAACAAGAGACCCAGTACTTC
>TRBV18|TRBD1|.|TRBJ1-2
CASSRQGGFVIGYTF
TGTGCCAGCTCTCGACAGGGTGGTTTCGTGATTGGCTACACCTTC
>TRBV2|TRBD1|.|TRBJ1-2
CASSLRTGGLGGYTF
TGTGCCAGCAGCCTTAGGACAGGGGGCTTGGGGGGCTACACCTTC
>TRBV7-9|TRBD1|once|TRBJ1-4
CASSFTGETEKLFF
TGTGCCAGCAGCTTCACAGGGGAGACAGAAAAACTGTTTTTT
>TRBV18|.|.|TRBJ2-1
CASSPPLDRNEQFF
TGTGCCAGCTCACCACCACTTGACAGAAATGAGCAGTTCTTC
>TRBV18|TRBD2|.|TRBJ2-1
CASSPEEGGGLYYNEQFF
TGTGCCAGCTCCCCAGAGGAAGGCGGGGGGCTTTACTACAATGAGCAGTTCTTC
>TRBV7-3|TRBD2|once|TRBJ2-3
CASSLTGTTLDTQYF
TGTGCCAGCAGCTTAACGGGGACTACCCTCGATACGCAGTATTTT
>TRBV5-1|.|.|TRBJ2-2
CASSLAVAELFF
TGCGCCAGCAGCTTGGCGGTTGCGGAGCTGTTTTTT
>TRBV7-2|.|few|TRBJ1-1
CASSLFLGDTEAFF
TGTGCCAGCAGCTTATTCCTTGGAGACACTGAAGCTTTCTTT
>TRBV7-2|TRBD1|few|TRBJ2-3
CASSLGWTGLRSDTQYF
TGTGCCAGCAGCTTAGGGTGGACAGGCTTAAGGTCAGATACGCAGTATTTT
>TRBV9|.|few|TRBJ2-1
CASSAVIYNEQFF
TGTGCCAGCAGCGCAGTGATTTACAATGAGCAGTTCTTC
>TRBV7-2|TRBD1|.|TRBJ1-2
CASSLGQGAGGYTF
TGTGCCAGCAGCTTGGGACAGGGGGCCGGAGGCTACACCTTC
>TRBV6-5|.|few|TRBJ1-6
CASTLFGPYNSPLHF
TGTGCCAGCACCCTATTTGGGCCCTATAATTCACCCCTCCACTTT
>TRBV6-4|TRBD1|.|TRBJ1-5
CASSVDRGHQPQHF
TGTGCCAGCAGCGTGGACAGGGGGCATCAGCCCCAGCATTTT
>TRBV19|.|once|TRBJ1-1
CASSYSPGLGTEAFF
TGTGCCAGTAGTTATTCCCCGGGGTTGGGCACTGAAGCTTTCTTT
>TRBV6-6|.|.|TRBJ2-7
CASTRDEIYEQYF
TGTGCCAGCACCAGGGATGAGATCTACGAGCAGTACTTC
>TRBV10-3|TRBD1|once|TRBJ2-1
CAISESPGQGGQFF
TGTGCCATCAGTGAGTCGCCCGGACAGGGCGGGCAGTTCTTC
>TRBV19|.|.|TRBJ1-5
CASSMRGHSNQPQHF
TGTGCCAGTAGTATGAGAGGACATAGCAATCAGCCCCAGCATTTT
>TRBV18|.|.|TRBJ1-1
CASSPRGGETNTEAFF
TGTGCCAGCTCACCACGGGGAGGGGAGACGAACACTGAAGCTTTCTTT
>TRBV6-4|.|few|TRBJ2-3
CASSDSTTDTQYF
TGTGCCAGCAGTGACTCGACTACAGATACGCAGTATTTT
>TRBV6-5|TRBD1|.|TRBJ1-1
CASTITGGSEAFF
TGTGCCAGCACCATTACAGGGGGCAGTGAAGCTTTCTTT